This TCR beta chain was documented in a study of vaccination effects on CD4 cells after COVID-19. Study-wide background: Post-vaccine specimens were collected at a median of 72 days following the second dose.

The trim removed 10 bases at V and 3 bases at J, leaving 3 bases unmatched. Germline V gives CDR1 ENHRY, CDR2 SYGVKD. The CDR3 is 12 amino acids. Whole-study findings and limits: Clones from infection and from vaccination both contracted markedly late after vaccination.

Researchers isolated CD4+ T cells once approximately ten days of culture had elapsed. Each person got two doses of an mRNA SARS-CoV-2 vaccine, BNT162b2 or mRNA-1273. None of the vaccinated had previously contracted SARS-CoV-2, and their nucleocapsid antibodies tested negative. IL-2 medium took the place of half the medium on both days 3 and 7. Only in-frame clones appear in the TCRdb table, and some are missing; sequencing was by immunoSEQ multiplex PCR. The sample shows under 55,000 clones, around 70% of them seen only once. A note on this clone: Its antigen is currently unknown.

The receptor comes from a human donor who received a COVID-19 vaccine. The sample was CD4+ T cells from PBMCs cultured without peptide, taken after COVID-19 vaccination. The chain has TRBV10-3 and TRBJ1-5, with TRBD1 matching over 7 bases. The CDR3 reads CATGQFNQPQHF. CDR3 sequence (DNA): TGTGCCACGGGACAGTTCAATCAGCCCCAGCATTTT.